This TCR beta chain was retrieved from a study of shared clonotypes between healthy human individuals. TCRdb keeps only in-frame clones here, not all; method: immunoSEQ multiplex PCR. The sample contains 2 million to 3 million clones, roughly 93% of which appear only once. This CDR3 spans 15 amino acids. V shed 5 bases and J shed 6 bases, with 19 bases lying between them. Per the germline V gene, CDR1 is ENHRY and CDR2 is SYGVKD. The sequenced sample consisted of naive CD4+ T cells from PBMCs. Specified subset: CD45RA+ positively selected. The rearrangement links TRBV10-3 to TRBJ1-2, with D maybe TRBD1 (5 bases). The TCR comes from a man aged 18 to 29 in good health. Some clones in this sample may be carry-over from other donors' samples. Here the CDR3 DNA reads TGTGCCATCAGTAAAGGGGCCCCATCGTCAGATGGCTACACCTTC. As protein: CAISKGAPSSDGYTF.